The 29 T cell receptor beta chains reported below all come from one sample, sequenced in a study of technical replicates of blood from a handful of donors. TCRdb's table, derived via immunoSEQ multiplex PCR, lists solely in-frame clones and lacks some. The table lists 55,000 to 70,000 clones, about 90% of them singletons, with more than 4% in the top ten. The sequencing sample was made of PBMCs. The receptor set was obtained from a human donor in good health. Some clones in this sample may be carry-over from other donors' samples.

The chain couples TRBV2 to TRBJ1-6; D not certain. Looked up from germline, CDR1 is SNHLY and CDR2 is FYNNEI. The CDR3 has 11 amino acids. V was pared by 3 bases and J by 13 bases, with 7 bases between. The CDR3, as DNA: TGTGCCAGCAGTGACGGAGGGCCCCTCCACTTT. Translation: CASSDGGPLHF.

The CDR3 DNA sequence: TGTGCCAGCAGTTTATTTAAGCGGGGCGCTAGCGGGGTTACAGATACGCAGTATTTT. Its protein product is CASSLFKRGASGVTDTQYF. The J gene is TRBJ2-3, the V gene TRBV27, with TRBD2 matching over 9 bases. After removal of 1 base from V and 3 bases from J, the junction contained 14 bases not matched to a gene. Germline V gene sequence: CDR1 MNHEY, CDR2 SMNVEV (reference sequence). CDR3 length: 19 residues.

This chain links TRBV27 with TRBJ2-5; 10 nucleotides align to TRBD2. The V and J ends lost 5 bases and 5 bases, in that order; junction bases with no gene match: 8. The CDR3 contains 15 residues. Per germline, CDR1 MNHEY and CDR2 SMNVEV (reference sequence). CDR3 in amino acids: CASSHALAGVETQYF. The CDR3 DNA reads as TGTGCCAGCAGTCACGCCCTAGCGGGAGTTGAGACCCAGTACTTC.

V is TRBV5-6 and J is TRBJ2-3; 10 positions match TRBD1. After removal of 2 bases from V and 5 bases from J, the junction contained 8 bases not matched to a gene. Per the germline V gene, CDR1 is SGHDT and CDR2 is YYEEEE. The CDR3 runs 16 residues. The CDR3 DNA is TGTGCCAGCAGCTTAATCCCGGGACAGGGGAAAGATACGCAGTATTTT. Its protein product is CASSLIPGQGKDTQYF.

The chain links TRBV18 to TRBJ2-7; perhaps TRBD2 as D (6 bases). This CDR3 region has 11 residues. V lost 4 bases, J lost 5 bases, and 6 bases lay in between. Germline-derived CDR1 and CDR2 are KGHSH and LQKENI. For the CDR3, the DNA is TGTGCCAGCTCACGGGGGGACGAGCAGTACTTC. Its translation: CASSRGDEQYF.

V gene TRBV20-1 combines with J gene TRBJ2-7; no reliable D call. This CDR3 has 11 residues. The germline CDR1 and CDR2 sequences are DFQATT and SNEGSKA (reference sequence). Between the trimmed V and J ends, which lost 0 bases and 4 bases, there was a span of 4 bases. The CDR3 coding sequence is TGCAGTGCTAGAGATCTATACGAGCAGTACTTC. This gives the protein CSARDLYEQYF.

A single count supports this clone. The chain is built from TRBV23-1 and TRBJ2-5; D is unclear. TRBV23-1 is marked as an open reading frame, function uncertain. The germline V and J ends were trimmed by 0 bases and 9 bases, with 14 bases remaining between them. The CDR3 contains 14 residues. The DNA for the CDR3 is TGCGCCAGCAGTCAATCTGACCCGGTAGGAGCCCAGTACTTC. Translated: CASSQSDPVGAQYF.

The chain links TRBV7-3 to TRBJ1-1; possible D gene TRBD1, 6 bases. Per the germline V gene, CDR1 is SGHTA and CDR2 is FQGTGA. Trimming took 2 bases from V and 2 from J, leaving 12 bases between them. This CDR3 has 15 amino acids. CDR3 region: CASSLRTAINTEAFF. Here the CDR3 DNA reads TGTGCCAGCAGCTTACGGACAGCGATAAACACTGAAGCTTTCTTT.

The chain links TRBV18 to TRBJ2-7, with D possibly being TRBD2 (5 bases). The CDR3 sequence is 14 residues long. CDR1 and CDR2 (germline): KGHSH, LQKENI. Trimming took 4 bases from V and 2 from J, leaving 12 bases between them. The CDR3 sequence is CASSLEGETYEQYF. The CDR3 region has the DNA TGTGCCAGCTCACTAGAGGGAGAGACCTACGAGCAGTACTTC.

The J gene is TRBJ1-1, the V gene TRBV7-2; 7 bases line up with TRBD1. J gave up 1 base and V 6 bases, and 14 bases lay outside the gene matches. The CDR3 is 17 residues long. Germline V gene data show CDR1 as SGHTA and CDR2 as FQGNSA. This CDR3 is CASSPSIRGRGNTEAFF. DNA for the CDR3: TGTGCCAGCAGTCCTTCTATTAGGGGGCGTGGGAACACTGAAGCTTTCTTT.

This rearrangement joins TRBV7-2 to TRBJ1-6; D gene ambiguous. The CDR3 is 14 amino acids. Trimming removed 1 base at V and 5 bases at J, with 6 bases between. CDR1 is SGHTA and CDR2 is FQGNSA in the germline V gene. The CDR3 coding sequence is TGTGCCAGCAGCTTAGGTCAGAATAATTCACCCCTCCACTTT. Protein: CASSLGQNNSPLHF. Complete variable domain (other parts from reference TRBV7-2 and TRBJ1-6): GAGVSQSPSNKVTEKGKDVELRCDPISGHTALYWYRQSLGQGLEFLIYFQGNSAPDKSGLPSDRFSAERTGGSVSTLTIQRTQQEDSAVYLCASSLGQNNSPLHFGNGTRLTVT.

The J gene is TRBJ2-1, the V gene TRBV15, with 15 bases aligning to TRBD2. The CDR3 runs 18 residues. The germline V gene encodes CDR1 LNHNV and CDR2 YYDKDF (reference sequence). Germline trimming cut 4 bases from V and 7 bases from J; bases unmatched to any gene: 11. Here the CDR3 reads CATSIPTGLAGGGNEQFF. CDR3 sequence (DNA): TGTGCCACCAGCATACCAACAGGACTAGCGGGGGGGGGAAATGAGCAGTTCTTC. Using reference TRBV15 and TRBJ2-1 for the parts outside the CDR3, the full variable domain is DAMVIQNPRYQVTQFGKPVTLSCSQTLNHNVMYWYQQKSSQAPKLLFHYYDKDFNNEADTPDNFQSRRPNTSFCFLDIRSPGLGDTAMYLCATSIPTGLAGGGNEQFFGPGTRLTVL.

The chain carries TRBV5-1 and TRBJ2-5; 9 positions agree with TRBD2. CDR1 is SGHRS and CDR2 is YFSETQ in the germline V gene. This CDR3 contains 16 residues. V lost 6 bases to trimming and J lost 5 bases; unmatched junction nucleotides: 14. In DNA, the CDR3 is TGCGCCAGCATGGAATCCGGGACTAGCTTTTGGGAGACCCAGTACTTC. This translates into CASMESGTSFWETQYF.

This chain links TRBV10-3 with TRBJ2-7; D gene ambiguous. The CDR3 totals 15 residues. Trimming removed 0 bases at V and 1 base at J, with 10 bases between. Per germline, CDR1 ENHRY and CDR2 SYGVKD. In DNA form, the CDR3 reads TGTGCCATCAGTGAGTCCGAACTTGAGTCCTACGAGCAGTACTTC. It yields the protein CAISESELESYEQYF.

This clone was recorded a few times. The rearrangement uses TRBV5-1 and TRBJ2-7; possibly TRBD2 for D (5 bases). This CDR3 spans 14 amino acids. CDR1 is SGHRS, CDR2 YFSETQ, per germline. V was pared by 0 bases and J by 7 bases, with 14 bases between. Written as DNA, the CDR3 is TGCGCCAGCAGCTTGGATGGGTTTGGCGGGGAGCAGTACTTC. Amino acid sequence: CASSLDGFGGEQYF.

The rearrangement links TRBV5-1 to TRBJ1-1; D unclear. V lost 0 bases and J lost 1, with 4 bases in between. The CDR3 runs 13 residues. Germline CDR1 is SGHRS and CDR2 is YFSETQ. The CDR3 here is CASSLAWNTEAFF. The CDR3 DNA sequence: TGCGCCAGCAGCTTGGCCTGGAACACTGAAGCTTTCTTT.

The V gene is TRBV10-2, the J gene TRBJ2-7, with TRBD2 identical over 12 bases. Germline V gene data show CDR1 as WSHSY and CDR2 as SAAADI. J was trimmed by 4 bases and V by 6 bases; bases with no gene match: 4. There are 14 residues in the CDR3. The CDR3 reads CASRRLAGDYEQYF. In DNA form, the CDR3 reads TGCGCCAGCAGAAGACTAGCGGGGGATTACGAGCAGTACTTC.

The CDR3 reads CASSLQGNQPQHF. CDR3 coding DNA: TGTGCCAGCAGCTTACAGGGTAACCAGCCCCAGCATTTT. This chain connects TRBV5-8 to TRBJ1-5; TRBD1 is a possible D gene (6 bases). The V and J ends lost 2 bases and 7 bases respectively, with 10 bases between them. Germline CDR1 is SGHTS and CDR2 is YDEGEE. This CDR3 has 13 amino acids.

The CDR3 bases are TGTGCCACCAGCAGACAGGGGTCTAATGAAAAACTGTTTTTT. Protein: CATSRQGSNEKLFF. The gene calls are TRBV15 and TRBJ1-4; weak D call: TRBD1 (6 bases). CDR1 is LNHNV, CDR2 YYDKDF, per germline (reference sequence). V dropped 2 bases and J dropped 3 bases, with 7 bases sitting between them. CDR3 size: 14 residues.

The chain combines TRBV19 with TRBJ2-3, with D possibly TRBD2 on 6 matching bases. The V end lost 7 bases, the J end lost 0 bases, and 14 bases lay between the germline ends. Germline CDR1 and CDR2: LNHDA and SQIVND (reference sequence). This CDR3 is 15 amino acids long. As DNA, the CDR3 is TGTGCCAGTACCGATAGCGGAGGGAGCACAGATACGCAGTATTTT. Its protein product is CASTDSGGSTDTQYF. Full variable domain (missing parts from reference TRBV19 and TRBJ2-3): DGGITQSPKYLFRKEGQNVTLSCEQNLNHDAMYWYRQDPGQGLRLIYYSQIVNDFQKGDIAEGYSVSREKKESFPLTVTSAQKNPTAFYLCASTDSGGSTDTQYFGPGTRLTVL.

The rearrangement joins TRBV29-1 to TRBJ2-5, with D possibly matching TRBD2 (5 bases). V was clipped by 4 bases and J by 4 bases, with 16 bases between them. Germline CDR1 SQVTM, CDR2 ANQGSEA. The CDR3 is 14 amino acids. Written as DNA, the CDR3 is TGCAGCGTTGTAGGCAGCGGATGGGGAGAGACCCAGTACTTC. It yields the protein CSVVGSGWGETQYF.

The CDR3 sequence: CASSLSAGSSYEQYF. CDR3 DNA: TGTGCCAGCAGCTTATCGGCAGGGTCCTCCTACGAGCAGTACTTC. V gene TRBV7-9 combines with J gene TRBJ2-7; a weak D match, TRBD1 (5 bases). CDR1 and CDR2 from the germline V gene are SEHNR and FQNEAQ (reference sequence). The V end lost 2 bases, the J end lost 0 bases, and 11 bases lay between the germline ends. The CDR3 has 15 residues.

The CDR3 region is CASSSPVAGGLPPQETQYF. The DNA of the CDR3 is TGTGCCAGCAGCTCCCCAGTAGCGGGAGGTCTTCCCCCGCAAGAGACCCAGTACTTC. The J gene is TRBJ2-5, the V gene TRBV7-3; 10 nucleotides line up with TRBD2. Trimming removed 4 bases from V and 2 bases from J; junction bases left unmatched: 16. The CDR3 spans 19 residues. Germline V CDR1 and CDR2: SGHTA, FQGTGA.

The chain uses TRBV7-2 and TRBJ2-7, with 12 nucleotides matching TRBD1. The junction had 7 bases not matched to a gene; V was cut back by 4 bases and J by 6 bases. The CDR3 spans 15 residues. Germline V gene data show CDR1 as SGHTA and CDR2 as FQGNSA. The CDR3 loop reads CASSSYGTGGVEQYF. The CDR3 DNA reads TGTGCCAGCAGCTCGTACGGGACAGGGGGCGTCGAGCAGTACTTC.

V usage is TRBV30 and J usage is TRBJ2-7; TRBD1 matches 9 bases. CDR3 length equals 12 residues. CDR1 GTSNPN and CDR2 SVGIG come from the germline V gene (reference sequence). V shed 7 bases, J shed 0 bases, and the junction held 1 base outside the gene matches. For the CDR3, the DNA is TGTGCCTCGGACAGGGGCTCCTACGAGCAGTACTTC. Its translation is CASDRGSYEQYF.

V is TRBV19 and J is TRBJ1-1, with 10 bases aligning to TRBD1. This CDR3 has 14 amino acids. CDR1 is LNHDA, CDR2 SQIVND, per germline (reference sequence). The V segment lost 8 bases and the J segment 4 bases; nucleotides outside the gene matches: 7. The CDR3 DNA reads as TGTGCCAGTGGAGGACAGGGGGACATCACTGAAGCTTTCTTT. It is translated as CASGGQGDITEAFF. The full variable domain, with the rest looked up from reference TRBV19 and TRBJ1-1, is DGGITQSPKYLFRKEGQNVTLSCEQNLNHDAMYWYRQDPGQGLRLIYYSQIVNDFQKGDIAEGYSVSREKKESFPLTVTSAQKNPTAFYLCASGGQGDITEAFFGQGTRLTVV.

J is TRBJ2-3 and V is TRBV7-3, with a weak D call TRBD1 (6 bases). The length of the CDR3 is 16 residues. Germline V CDR1 and CDR2: SGHTA, FQGTGA. Trimming left V 5 bases short and J 0 bases short, with 15 bases between. Here the CDR3 DNA reads TGTGCCAGCAGCCCCGCCGGGACACTTAGCACAGATACGCAGTATTTT. Encoded protein: CASSPAGTLSTDTQYF.

The chain joins TRBV27 to TRBJ2-5; 10 positions agree with TRBD2. Germline V CDR1 and CDR2: MNHEY, SMNVEV (reference sequence). Germline trimming cut 0 bases from V and 5 bases from J; bases unmatched to any gene: 3. The CDR3 sequence is 15 residues long. DNA for the CDR3: TGTGCCAGCAGTTTATCTAGCGGGGGGACGGAGACCCAGTACTTC. Its translation is CASSLSSGGTETQYF.

This clone was seen once. This rearrangement joins TRBV7-3 to TRBJ2-5; D is ambiguous. Per the germline V gene, CDR1 is SGHTA and CDR2 is FQGTGA. The CDR3 has 10 residues. With 4 bases removed from V and 6 bases from J, the gap between germline ends came to 3 bases. The DNA for the CDR3 is TGTGCCAGCAGCTACAAGACCCAGTACTTC. This codes for CASSYKTQYF.